This T cell receptor (beta chain) comes out of a study of T-cell reconstitution after alpha-beta-depleted transplantation in children. V dropped 4 bases and J dropped 0 bases, with 7 bases sitting between them. The V gene's germline CDR1 is SNHLY and CDR2 FYNNEI. This CDR3 comprises 14 residues. Preparation of the TCRbeta library involved a method that used unique molecular identifiers. TCRdb passed the PCR reads through MiXCR, listing each CDR3 protein once. Found here are about 400,000 distinct CDR3 sequences, roughly 20% of them singletons; the top ten hold 3.8%. The sample here was PBMCs from the stem cell graft donor, taken from the stem cell graft. This chain connects TRBV2 to TRBJ1-3; D unresolved. The TCR was taken from a human donor who donated a stem cell graft to a child with acute myeloid leukemia. This CDR3 is CASSVGHSGNTIYF. Written as DNA, the CDR3 is TGTGCCAGCAGTGTTGGCCACTCTGGAAACACCATATATTTT.